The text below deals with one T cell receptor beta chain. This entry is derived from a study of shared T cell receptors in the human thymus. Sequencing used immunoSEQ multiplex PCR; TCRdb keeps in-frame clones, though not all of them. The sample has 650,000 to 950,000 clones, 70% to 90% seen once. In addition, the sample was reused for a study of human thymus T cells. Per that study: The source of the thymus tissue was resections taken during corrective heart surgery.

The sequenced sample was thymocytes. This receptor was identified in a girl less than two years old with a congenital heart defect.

The CDR3 loop reads CASSYRAAGGAYEQYF. The CDR3 coding sequence is TGTGCCAGCAGTTACAGGGCGGCAGGGGGCGCCTACGAGCAGTACTTC. The chain couples TRBV6-6 to TRBJ2-7, with TRBD1 matching over 8 bases. The CDR3 is 16 amino acids. Germline CDR1 is MNHNY and CDR2 is SVGAGI (reference sequence). The J segment lost 2 bases and the V segment lost 2 bases, leaving 8 bases of the junction unmatched.